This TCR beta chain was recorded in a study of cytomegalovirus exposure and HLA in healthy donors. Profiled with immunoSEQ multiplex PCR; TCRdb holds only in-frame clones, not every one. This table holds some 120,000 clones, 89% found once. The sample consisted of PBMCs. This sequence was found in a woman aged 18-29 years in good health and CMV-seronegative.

CDR3 sequence (DNA): TGTGCCACCCCCCGAGGGACAGCCTACGAGCAGTACTTC. It translates to CATPRGTAYEQYF. V is TRBV6-5 and J is TRBJ2-7, with 7 bases identical to TRBD1. The CDR3 loop spans 13 amino acids. J gave up 2 bases and V 10 bases, and 8 bases lay outside the gene matches. The germline CDR1 and CDR2 sequences are MNHEY and SVGAGI.